Listed below are T cell receptor beta chains from one sample, sequenced in a study of control samples from healthy donors and cancer patients. Profiled with immunoSEQ multiplex PCR; TCRdb holds only in-frame clones, not every one. The sample includes fewer than 200,000 clones, around 96% of them seen just once. The sequencing input was blood. The receptors shown here come from a woman aged 30 to 39 in good health. Each CDR3 is given with its conserved first and last residue. D genes are given only for firm matches. The size field is filled for only some rows; it gives once, few, many or a size class.

cdr3_length: 14
clone_size: .
v_call: TRBV18
d_call: TRBD2
j_call: TRBJ2-1
cdr3_aa: CASSPRLAGSEQFF
cdr3_nt: TGTGCCAGCTCACCACGTCTAGCGGGTAGTGAGCAGTTCTTC

cdr3_length: 17
clone_size: .
v_call: TRBV6-2/TRBV6-3
d_call: .
j_call: TRBJ1-2
cdr3_aa: CASSTLEGRNFNYGYTF
cdr3_nt: TGTGCCAGCAGTACCCTCGAGGGCCGGAACTTTAACTATGGCTACACCTTC

cdr3_length: 16
clone_size: .
v_call: TRBV5-6
d_call: .
j_call: TRBJ1-5
cdr3_aa: CASSRRGGRGNQPQHF
cdr3_nt: TGTGCCAGCAGCCGGCGGGGGGGCAGGGGCAATCAGCCCCAGCATTTT

cdr3_length: 14
clone_size: .
v_call: TRBV28
d_call: TRBD1
j_call: TRBJ1-6
cdr3_aa: CASSQGQGDSPLHF
cdr3_nt: TGTGCCAGCAGCCAGGGACAGGGTGATTCACCCCTCCACTTT

cdr3_length: 13
clone_size: .
v_call: TRBV27
d_call: .
j_call: TRBJ1-1
cdr3_aa: CATREHSKTEAFF
cdr3_nt: TGTGCCACCCGGGAGCATTCTAAAACTGAAGCTTTCTTT

cdr3_length: 15
clone_size: .
v_call: TRBV6-4
d_call: TRBD1
j_call: TRBJ1-6
cdr3_aa: CASSERQGRDSPLHF
cdr3_nt: TGTGCCAGCAGTGAGCGACAGGGACGAGATTCACCCCTCCACTTT

cdr3_length: 18
clone_size: .
v_call: TRBV4-2
d_call: .
j_call: TRBJ2-6
cdr3_aa: CASSQVHGGSSGANVLTF
cdr3_nt: TGTGCCAGCAGCCAAGTCCATGGCGGTAGCTCTGGGGCCAACGTCCTGACTTTC

cdr3_length: 14
clone_size: .
v_call: TRBV18
d_call: .
j_call: TRBJ1-5
cdr3_aa: CASSPGGMGQPQHF
cdr3_nt: TGTGCCAGCTCACCAGGCGGGATGGGTCAGCCCCAGCATTTT

cdr3_length: 11
clone_size: .
v_call: TRBV19
d_call: .
j_call: TRBJ1-1
cdr3_aa: CASSTRTEAFF
cdr3_nt: TGTGCCAGTAGTACTCGCACTGAAGCTTTCTTT

cdr3_length: 15
clone_size: .
v_call: TRBV5-1
d_call: TRBD2
j_call: TRBJ2-5
cdr3_aa: CASSIGTSGGETQYF
cdr3_nt: TGCGCCAGCAGCATCGGGACTAGCGGGGGAGAGACCCAGTACTTC

cdr3_length: 15
clone_size: .
v_call: TRBV6-5
d_call: TRBD1
j_call: TRBJ1-4
cdr3_aa: CASRAQGATNEKLFF
cdr3_nt: TGTGCCAGCAGAGCTCAGGGGGCAACTAATGAAAAACTGTTTTTT

cdr3_length: 15
clone_size: .
v_call: TRBV6-1
d_call: TRBD2
j_call: TRBJ2-3
cdr3_aa: CASSETSGGPDTQYF
cdr3_nt: TGTGCCAGCAGTGAAACTAGCGGGGGGCCAGATACGCAGTATTTT

cdr3_length: 14
clone_size: .
v_call: TRBV29-1
d_call: TRBD1
j_call: TRBJ2-7
cdr3_aa: CSVGGTGDSYEQYF
cdr3_nt: TGCAGCGTGGGGGGGACAGGGGATTCCTACGAGCAGTACTTC

cdr3_length: 13
clone_size: .
v_call: TRBV19
d_call: .
j_call: TRBJ1-1
cdr3_aa: CASSISRNTEAFF
cdr3_nt: TGTGCCAGTAGTATATCGCGAAACACTGAAGCTTTCTTT

cdr3_length: 15
clone_size: .
v_call: TRBV19
d_call: TRBD2
j_call: TRBJ2-5
cdr3_aa: CASSIGLAGVETQYF
cdr3_nt: TGTGCCAGTAGTATAGGACTAGCGGGAGTAGAGACCCAGTACTTC

cdr3_length: 15
clone_size: .
v_call: TRBV6-5
d_call: TRBD1
j_call: TRBJ1-2
cdr3_aa: CASSLRQGYRYGYTF
cdr3_nt: TGTGCCAGCAGTTTAAGACAGGGTTACCGCTATGGCTACACCTTC

cdr3_length: 14
clone_size: .
v_call: TRBV15
d_call: TRBD2
j_call: TRBJ2-7
cdr3_aa: CATSRDTLAEPLVF
cdr3_nt: TGTGCCACCAGCAGAGATACCCTAGCGGAACCTCTCGTCTTC

cdr3_length: 12
clone_size: once
v_call: TRBV6-6
d_call: .
j_call: TRBJ1-2
cdr3_aa: CASSSRDYGYTF
cdr3_nt: TGTGCCAGCAGTTCCAGGGACTATGGCTACACCTTC

cdr3_length: 13
clone_size: .
v_call: TRBV28
d_call: .
j_call: TRBJ2-7
cdr3_aa: CASSTLGVYEQYF
cdr3_nt: TGTGCCAGCAGCACCCTTGGAGTCTACGAGCAGTACTTC

cdr3_length: 13
clone_size: .
v_call: TRBV30
d_call: .
j_call: TRBJ1-2
cdr3_aa: CAWSARQDHGYTF
cdr3_nt: TGTGCCTGGAGCGCCCGTCAGGACCATGGCTACACCTTC

cdr3_length: 13
clone_size: .
v_call: TRBV29-1
d_call: TRBD1
j_call: TRBJ2-7
cdr3_aa: CSVGDSIKYEQYF
cdr3_nt: TGCAGCGTGGGGGACAGCATCAAGTACGAGCAGTACTTC

cdr3_length: 15
clone_size: once
v_call: TRBV10-3
d_call: .
j_call: TRBJ1-6
cdr3_aa: CAISEEAGANSPLHF
cdr3_nt: TGTGCCATCAGTGAAGAGGCAGGGGCTAATTCACCCCTCCACTTT

cdr3_length: 15
clone_size: .
v_call: TRBV5-1
d_call: TRBD2
j_call: TRBJ2-7
cdr3_aa: CASSLLASGSGEQYF
cdr3_nt: TGCGCCAGCAGCTTGTTGGCCAGCGGGAGTGGCGAGCAGTACTTC

cdr3_length: 13
clone_size: once
v_call: TRBV27
d_call: .
j_call: TRBJ2-5
cdr3_aa: CASSRSGEETQYF
cdr3_nt: TGTGCCAGCAGTCGCTCAGGGGAAGAGACCCAGTACTTC

cdr3_length: 15
clone_size: .
v_call: TRBV19
d_call: .
j_call: TRBJ2-1
cdr3_aa: CASSFDPSSYNEQFF
cdr3_nt: TGTGCCAGTAGTTTTGACCCGAGCTCCTACAATGAGCAGTTCTTC

cdr3_length: 15
clone_size: .
v_call: TRBV6-5
d_call: .
j_call: TRBJ2-3
cdr3_aa: CASSRGRRFTDTQYF
cdr3_nt: TGTGCCAGCAGCCGGGGCAGGAGGTTCACAGATACGCAGTATTTT

cdr3_length: 16
clone_size: .
v_call: TRBV4-1
d_call: .
j_call: TRBJ2-1
cdr3_aa: CASSQQGGGRRHEQFF
cdr3_nt: TGCGCCAGCAGTCAACAAGGGGGCGGGAGAAGGCATGAGCAGTTCTTC

cdr3_length: 14
clone_size: once
v_call: TRBV19
d_call: TRBD1
j_call: TRBJ1-1
cdr3_aa: CASTSRTGFTEAFF
cdr3_nt: TGTGCCAGTACCTCCAGGACAGGCTTTACTGAAGCTTTCTTT

cdr3_length: 17
clone_size: once
v_call: TRBV27
d_call: .
j_call: TRBJ2-2
cdr3_aa: CASSLYVRGWRTGELFF
cdr3_nt: TGTGCCAGCAGTTTATACGTCAGGGGATGGCGCACCGGGGAGCTGTTTTTT

cdr3_length: 17
clone_size: .
v_call: TRBV6-1
d_call: TRBD1
j_call: TRBJ2-6
cdr3_aa: CASSATGVNAGANVLTF
cdr3_nt: TGTGCCAGCAGTGCGACAGGGGTAAATGCTGGGGCCAACGTCCTGACTTTC

cdr3_length: 14
clone_size: .
v_call: TRBV24-1
d_call: TRBD1
j_call: TRBJ2-7
cdr3_aa: CATSPGQGAYEQYF
cdr3_nt: TGTGCCACCAGCCCGGGACAGGGAGCTTACGAGCAGTACTTC

cdr3_length: 17
clone_size: .
v_call: TRBV5-1
d_call: TRBD2
j_call: TRBJ2-1
cdr3_aa: CASKGGVGLAGDNEQFF
cdr3_nt: TGCGCCAGCAAGGGAGGAGTTGGACTAGCGGGGGACAATGAGCAGTTCTTC

cdr3_length: 16
clone_size: .
v_call: TRBV11-2
d_call: .
j_call: TRBJ1-6
cdr3_aa: CASSLGRGAGHSPLHF
cdr3_nt: TGTGCCAGCAGCTTAGGACGTGGGGCTGGGCATTCACCCCTCCACTTT

cdr3_length: 12
clone_size: .
v_call: TRBV3-1/TRBV3-2
d_call: TRBD1
j_call: TRBJ1-2
cdr3_aa: CASSMGQLGYTF
cdr3_nt: TGTGCCAGCAGCATGGGACAGCTCGGCTACACCTTC

cdr3_length: 16
clone_size: .
v_call: TRBV6-5
d_call: .
j_call: TRBJ1-1
cdr3_aa: CASSYSSRGGNTEAFF
cdr3_nt: TGTGCCAGCAGTTACTCGAGCCGGGGAGGCAACACTGAAGCTTTCTTT

cdr3_length: 15
clone_size: few
v_call: TRBV5-1
d_call: TRBD2
j_call: TRBJ2-3
cdr3_aa: CASTPRAGDTDTQYF
cdr3_nt: TGCGCCAGCACCCCGAGAGCGGGAGACACAGATACGCAGTATTTT

cdr3_length: 15
clone_size: .
v_call: TRBV28
d_call: TRBD1
j_call: TRBJ1-1
cdr3_aa: CASSGTGGMDTEAFF
cdr3_nt: TGTGCCAGCTCCGGGACAGGGGGCATGGACACTGAAGCTTTCTTT

cdr3_length: 15
clone_size: .
v_call: TRBV28
d_call: .
j_call: TRBJ2-3
cdr3_aa: CASSWETSITDTQYF
cdr3_nt: TGTGCCAGCAGTTGGGAGACGAGTATCACAGATACGCAGTATTTT

cdr3_length: 15
clone_size: .
v_call: TRBV2
d_call: .
j_call: TRBJ2-2
cdr3_aa: CASSDRGPNTGELFF
cdr3_nt: TGTGCCAGCAGTGACAGGGGCCCGAACACCGGGGAGCTGTTTTTT

cdr3_length: 15
clone_size: once
v_call: TRBV13
d_call: TRBD1
j_call: TRBJ2-1
cdr3_aa: CASSSGQGAGNEQFF
cdr3_nt: TGTGCCAGCAGCTCCGGACAGGGGGCAGGGAATGAGCAGTTCTTC

cdr3_length: 15
clone_size: .
v_call: TRBV6-5
d_call: .
j_call: TRBJ1-6
cdr3_aa: CASIRDGGWGSPLHF
cdr3_nt: TGTGCCAGCATCAGGGACGGCGGCTGGGGGTCACCCCTCCACTTT

cdr3_length: 13
clone_size: .
v_call: TRBV3-1/TRBV3-2
d_call: .
j_call: TRBJ1-5
cdr3_aa: CASGAMGGQPQHF
cdr3_nt: TGTGCCAGCGGGGCGATGGGGGGACAGCCCCAGCATTTT

cdr3_length: 15
clone_size: .
v_call: TRBV9
d_call: .
j_call: TRBJ2-3
cdr3_aa: CASSVGYGGTDTQYF
cdr3_nt: TGTGCCAGCAGCGTAGGATATGGAGGGACAGATACGCAGTATTTT

cdr3_length: 12
clone_size: .
v_call: TRBV3-1/TRBV3-2
d_call: .
j_call: TRBJ2-1
cdr3_aa: CASSQAPSEQFF
cdr3_nt: TGTGCCAGCAGCCAAGCCCCCAGTGAGCAGTTCTTC

cdr3_length: 13
clone_size: .
v_call: TRBV6-5
d_call: .
j_call: TRBJ1-2
cdr3_aa: CASSYGSGWGYTF
cdr3_nt: TGTGCCAGCAGTTACGGTTCGGGGTGGGGCTACACCTTC

cdr3_length: 13
clone_size: .
v_call: TRBV7-2
d_call: .
j_call: TRBJ2-3
cdr3_aa: CASSLGWADTQYF
cdr3_nt: TGTGCCAGCAGCTTAGGTTGGGCAGATACGCAGTATTTT

cdr3_length: 14
clone_size: .
v_call: TRBV28
d_call: .
j_call: TRBJ1-1
cdr3_aa: CASSFTGTNTEAFF
cdr3_nt: TGTGCCAGCAGTTTCACCGGGACGAACACTGAAGCTTTCTTT

cdr3_length: 15
clone_size: .
v_call: TRBV5-5
d_call: .
j_call: TRBJ1-1
cdr3_aa: CASSPAPGLDTEAFF
cdr3_nt: TGTGCCAGCAGTCCCGCGCCAGGGTTAGACACTGAAGCTTTCTTT

cdr3_length: 14
clone_size: .
v_call: TRBV19
d_call: .
j_call: TRBJ1-5
cdr3_aa: CASSIVGTGQPQHF
cdr3_nt: TGTGCCAGTAGTATAGTAGGTACGGGGCAGCCCCAGCATTTT

cdr3_length: 14
clone_size: .
v_call: TRBV6-2/TRBV6-3
d_call: .
j_call: TRBJ2-1
cdr3_aa: CASSFTASGYEQFF
cdr3_nt: TGTGCCAGCAGCTTTACGGCTTCGGGCTACGAGCAGTTCTTC